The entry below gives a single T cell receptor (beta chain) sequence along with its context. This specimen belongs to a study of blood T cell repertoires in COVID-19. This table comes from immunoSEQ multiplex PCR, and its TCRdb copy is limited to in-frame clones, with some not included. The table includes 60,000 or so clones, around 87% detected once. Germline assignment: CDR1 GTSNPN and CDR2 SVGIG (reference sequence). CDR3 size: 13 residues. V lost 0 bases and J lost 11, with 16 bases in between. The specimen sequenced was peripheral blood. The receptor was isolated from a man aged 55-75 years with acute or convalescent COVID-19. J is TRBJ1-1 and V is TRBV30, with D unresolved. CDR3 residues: CAWSVTRPVYAFF. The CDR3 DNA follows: TGTGCCTGGAGTGTAACCAGGCCCGTGTATGCTTTCTTT.